The clone carrying this TCR beta chain was picked up one time. The antigen is undetermined. The data are from a study of cytomegalovirus exposure and HLA in healthy donors. About the study: The early release's HLA-typed donors yielded approximately 81 million unique TCRs.

The PCR ran on 60 Vbeta and 13 Jbeta primers. The method was immunoSEQ multiplex PCR; TCRdb's version includes in-frame clones alone and lacks a portion of them. In the table there are about 180,000 clones, around 75% of which are singletons. This CDR3 is 15 amino acids long. The V segment lost 0 bases and the J segment 4 bases; nucleotides outside the gene matches: 5. Germline CDR1 is SGDLS and CDR2 is YYNGEE. Study outcomes and limitations: From TCR beta sequences, most subjects' HLA-A and HLA-B alleles were reportedly predicted accurately.

This chain connects TRBV9 to TRBJ2-7, with TRBD2 matching over 9 bases. The origin of this receptor is a female donor in good health and CMV-seronegative. The material sequenced was PBMCs. The CDR3: CASSVEDSGGYEQYF. For the CDR3, the DNA is TGTGCCAGCAGCGTAGAGGATAGCGGGGGTTACGAGCAGTACTTC.